The 11 T cell receptor beta chains reported below all come from one sample, sequenced in a study of cytomegalovirus exposure and HLA in healthy donors. The table came from immunoSEQ multiplex PCR; TCRdb's copy has only in-frame clones and leaves some out. Of about 140,000 clones in the sample, 80% to 90% were seen once. The sequencing input was PBMCs. The receptors here all came from a woman aged 25 to 45 in good health and CMV-seronegative.

The genes are TRBV6-1 and TRBJ1-3; D gene ambiguous. This CDR3 is 18 amino acids long. The ends were cut back, 0 bases at V and 1 base at J, with 16 bases in the middle. Germline-derived CDR1 and CDR2 are MNHNS and SASEGT. DNA for the CDR3: TGTGCCAGCAGTGAAGCGCGAGGGTTTGTTTTATCTGGAAACACCATATATTTT. Translating gives CASSEARGFVLSGNTIYF.

The V gene is TRBV13, the J gene TRBJ1-1, with D uncertain. The CDR3 sequence is 14 residues long. Germline V gene lookup returns CDR1 PRHDT and CDR2 FYEKMQ (reference sequence). V was pared by 0 bases and J by 0 bases, with 5 bases between. CDR3 DNA: TGTGCCAGCAGCTTAGGGCAGTTGAACACTGAAGCTTTCTTT. Its translation: CASSLGQLNTEAFF.

This rearrangement joins TRBV5-1 to TRBJ2-5, with a weak D call TRBD2 (7 bases). Germline lookup yields CDR1 SGHRS and CDR2 YFSETQ. V was cut by 0 bases and J by 5 bases, with 14 bases left in between. The CDR3 length is 15 residues. The chain's CDR3 is CASSLVGGPGETQYF. The CDR3 DNA reads as TGCGCCAGCAGCTTGGTGGGGGGGCCGGGGGAGACCCAGTACTTC.

This clone was observed once. The chain joins TRBV27 to TRBJ2-3; 11 bases line up with TRBD2. With 5 bases clipped from V and 2 bases from J, the junction kept 12 bases outside the gene matches. Per the germline V gene, CDR1 is MNHEY and CDR2 is SMNVEV (reference sequence). The CDR3 is 18 amino acids. CDR3 nucleotide sequence: TGTGCCAGCAGTCGAAGGCCGATAGCGGGGGGGTTCACAGATACGCAGTATTTT. Its translation is CASSRRPIAGGFTDTQYF.

This clone was observed once. This chain connects TRBV6-5 to TRBJ1-1; the D gene is possibly TRBD1 (6 bases). The V end lost 5 bases, the J end lost 7 bases, and 11 bases lay between the germline ends. Per the germline V gene, CDR1 is MNHEY and CDR2 is SVGAGI. The CDR3 contains 12 residues. The CDR3 nucleotides are TGTGCCAGCAGTAGAAAACAGGGTGAAGCTTTCTTT. Protein sequence: CASSRKQGEAFF.

The gene calls are TRBV19 and TRBJ2-3; D might be TRBD2 (6 bases). CDR3 length equals 14 residues. V was shortened by 5 bases and J by 0 bases, with 9 bases between the two germline ends. Per the germline V gene, CDR1 is LNHDA and CDR2 is SQIVND (reference sequence). The CDR3 DNA follows: TGTGCCAGTAGTTTTAGCGGTAGCACAGATACGCAGTATTTT. This encodes CASSFSGSTDTQYF.

The V gene is TRBV7-8, the J gene TRBJ1-2; perhaps TRBD1 as D (6 bases). Germline V lookup: CDR1 SGHVS, CDR2 FQNEAQ. V was trimmed by 1 base and J by 4 bases, leaving 16 bases between them. CDR3 length: 16 amino acids. The CDR3 region is CASSLEPGKGGYGYTF. For the CDR3, the DNA is TGTGCCAGCAGCTTAGAACCCGGAAAAGGGGGCTATGGCTACACCTTC.

This clone has a single count. V usage is TRBV9 and J usage is TRBJ2-7, with D maybe TRBD2 (7 bases). The CDR3 runs to 14 residues. Trimming shortened V by 1 base and J by 6 bases, and 14 bases separated the two germline ends. In germline, CDR1 is SGDLS, CDR2 YYNGEE. The CDR3 reads CASSVTGGTSEQYF. The CDR3 bases are TGTGCCAGCAGCGTAACGGGGGGCACGTCCGAGCAGTACTTC.

This clone appeared a few times. The rearrangement links TRBV6-1 to TRBJ1-2, with a tentative D call TRBD1 (5 bases). V dropped 8 bases and J dropped 3 bases, with 10 bases sitting between them. Germline loops: CDR1 MNHNS, CDR2 SASEGT. This CDR3 is built from 12 residues. The CDR3 nucleotides are TGTGCCAGCCGCAGGGTTTACTATGGCTACACCTTC. Its protein is CASRRVYYGYTF.

This clone was seen a few times. The rearrangement joins TRBV6-5 to TRBJ2-7; 7 positions match TRBD1. Unmatched junction bases numbered 5, after V lost 0 bases and J lost 0 bases. CDR3 length equals 16 residues. Germline lookup yields CDR1 MNHEY and CDR2 SVGAGI. The chain's CDR3 is CASSYSGGGLSYEQYF. DNA of the CDR3: TGTGCCAGCAGTTACTCAGGGGGCGGTCTCTCCTACGAGCAGTACTTC.

V and J are TRBV5-1 and TRBJ1-3; D is undetermined. Trimming stripped 0 bases from V and 0 bases from J, with 10 bases between. CDR1 and CDR2 from the germline V gene are SGHRS and YFSETQ. The CDR3 totals 16 residues. The CDR3 DNA sequence: TGCGCCAGCAGCTTGGCTACAGACCTCTCTGGAAACACCATATATTTT. It codes for CASSLATDLSGNTIYF.